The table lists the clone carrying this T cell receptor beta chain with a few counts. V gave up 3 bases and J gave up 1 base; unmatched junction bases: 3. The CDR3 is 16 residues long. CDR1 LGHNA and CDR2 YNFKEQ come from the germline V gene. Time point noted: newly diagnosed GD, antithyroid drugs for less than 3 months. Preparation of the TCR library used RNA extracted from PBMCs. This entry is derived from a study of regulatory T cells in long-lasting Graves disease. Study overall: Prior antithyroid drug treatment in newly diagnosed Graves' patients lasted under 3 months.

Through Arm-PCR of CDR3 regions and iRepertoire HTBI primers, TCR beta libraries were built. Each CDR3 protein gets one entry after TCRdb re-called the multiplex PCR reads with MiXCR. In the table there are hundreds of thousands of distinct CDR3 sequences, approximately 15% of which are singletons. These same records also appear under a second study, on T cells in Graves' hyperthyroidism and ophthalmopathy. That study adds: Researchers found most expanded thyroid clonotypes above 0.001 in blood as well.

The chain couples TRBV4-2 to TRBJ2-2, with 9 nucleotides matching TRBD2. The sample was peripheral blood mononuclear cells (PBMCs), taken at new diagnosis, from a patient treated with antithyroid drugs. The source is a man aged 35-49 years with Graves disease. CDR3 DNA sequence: TGTGCCAGCAGCCAGCATAGCGGGGGGAACACCGGGGAGCTGTTTTTT. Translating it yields CASSQHSGGNTGELFF.